This TCR beta chain comes out of a study of T cell responses to AZD1222 COVID-19 vaccine. Whole-study results and caveats: Dominant at 160-218 and 743-854, vaccine-associated CD4 TCRs also spanned spike. The number of AZD1222 recipients seropositive at baseline was only five or six.

Second-dose groups at about 4 or about 12 weeks were pooled. About this clone itself: The antigen is not known.

The protocol was immunoSEQ multiplex PCR, while the TCRdb copy is restricted to in-frame clones and leaves out a portion. The data contain about 110,000 clones, 70% to 90% of them singletons. The CDR3 covers 15 residues. With 3 bases removed from V and 4 bases from J, the gap between germline ends came to 15 bases. From germline, CDR1 is PRHDT and CDR2 FYEKMQ (reference sequence). This clonotype was sampled from an adult who received the AZD1222 COVID-19 vaccine. Sequencing was performed on peripheral blood, taken 28 days after the second AZD1222 dose. The gene calls are TRBV13 and TRBJ1-2, with D possibly matching TRBD1 (5 bases). CDR3 in DNA: TGTGCCAGCAGCTTCAAGCCAGGGTCTTCCTATGGCTACACCTTC. It is translated as CASSFKPGSSYGYTF.